These 5 T cell receptor beta chains came from one sample sequenced in a study of T cell repertoires in cytomegalovirus infection. One entry per CDR3 protein results from TCRdb running MiXCR on the reads. The profile shows some 920,000 distinct CDR3 sequences, around 32% of them singletons. Their specific antigens are unknown. Source: cultured CD8+ T cells from PBMCs, taken from culture after CMV antigen stimulation. Receptor source: a human donor in good health (CMV status not recorded). Some clones in this sample may be carry-over from other donors' samples.

This clonotype has just a few counts. CDR3 in DNA: TGTGCCAGCAGCTTAGCACTCAATACGCAGTATTTT. This sequence encodes CASSLALNTQYF. This chain joins TRBV11-2 and TRBJ2-3; D unclear. The CDR3 spans 12 residues. CDR1 is SGHAT, CDR2 FQNNGV, per germline. V lost 1 base and J 7 bases, leaving 6 bases between the germline ends.

This clonotype was seen a single time. A much larger clone sits a single nucleotide away, making a read error possible. This chain joins TRBV9 and TRBJ2-1, with 7 bases lining up with TRBD1. This CDR3 spans 15 amino acids. Germline V gene sequence: CDR1 SGDLS, CDR2 YYNGEE. CDR3: CANSYTQGRYNEQFF. The CDR3 region has the DNA TGTGCCAACAGCTATACACAGGGGCGATACAATGAGCAGTTCTTC.

This chain connects TRBV6-6 to TRBJ2-7, with D maybe TRBD2 (5 bases). This CDR3 spans 14 amino acids. Trimming took 7 bases from V and 4 from J, leaving 17 bases between them. Germline V gene lookup returns CDR1 MNHNY and CDR2 SVGAGI (reference sequence). CDR3 sequence: CASNHGVHLYEQYF. CDR3 nucleotides: TGTGCCAGCAACCACGGGGTACACCTTTACGAGCAGTACTTC.

This clonotype came up many times. The rearrangement links TRBV9 to TRBJ2-1; 7 nucleotides align to TRBD1. The CDR3 sequence is 13 residues long. After removal of 8 bases from V and 8 bases from J, the junction contained 10 bases not matched to a gene. Looked up from germline, CDR1 is SGDLS and CDR2 is YYNGEE. CDR3 region: CASRGQGVDEQFF. The CDR3 DNA reads TGTGCCAGTAGAGGGCAGGGGGTGGATGAGCAGTTCTTC.

The rearrangement uses TRBV28 and TRBJ2-5; TRBD1 is a possible D gene (6 bases). Trimming took off 5 bases at V and 5 bases at J, with 12 bases between the two ends. The CDR3 sequence is 13 residues long. Germline CDR1 MDHEN, CDR2 SYDVKM. DNA for the CDR3: TGTGCCAGCAGTACTACAGGGTGGGAGACCCAGTACTTC. It yields the protein CASSTTGWETQYF.